One and the same sample provided the 9 T cell receptor beta chains below, sequenced in a study of shared T cell receptors in the human thymus. TCRdb's table, derived via immunoSEQ multiplex PCR, lists solely in-frame clones and lacks some. This sample has about 610,000 clones, with approximately 87% found just once. These data are also associated with another study on human thymus T cells.

The specimen sequenced was thymocytes. The receptors were sampled from a boy under two years old with a congenital heart defect.

The chain uses TRBV19 and TRBJ1-1, with TRBD1 matching 11 bases. The junction had 22 bases not matched to a gene; V was cut back by 7 bases and J by 3 bases. Germline values: CDR1 LNHDA, CDR2 SQIVND (reference sequence). This CDR3 has 20 amino acids. CDR3 sequence: CASTWTGGQSPSIWDTEAFF. CDR3 nucleotides: TGTGCCAGTACCTGGACAGGGGGCCAATCTCCCAGCATTTGGGACACTGAAGCTTTCTTT.

The V call is TRBV18, the J call TRBJ2-5; TRBD1 matches 7 bases. This CDR3 has 16 amino acids. Germline V CDR1 and CDR2: KGHSH, LQKENI. V dropped 2 bases and J dropped 2; count of bases not matched to a gene: 8. CDR3 region: CASSPSGGVGQETQYF. In DNA, the CDR3 is TGTGCCAGCTCACCATCAGGGGGAGTTGGGCAAGAGACCCAGTACTTC. The complete variable domain, with remaining parts taken from reference TRBV18 and TRBJ2-5, reads NAGVMQNPRHLVRRRGQEARLRCSPMKGHSHVYWYRQLPEEGLKFMVYLQKENIIDESGMPKERFSAEFPKEGPSILRIQQVVRGDSAAYFCASSPSGGVGQETQYFGPGTRLLVL.

The CDR3 coding sequence is TGTGCCAGCAGTTTAGGGACAGGGGGTTTTGCAACTAATGAAAAACTGTTTTTT. Protein sequence: CASSLGTGGFATNEKLFF. V usage is TRBV27 and J usage is TRBJ1-4; 11 bases match TRBD1. The CDR3 sequence is 18 residues long. With 2 bases clipped from V and 0 bases from J, the junction kept 5 bases outside the gene matches. The germline gives CDR1 MNHEY, CDR2 SMNVEV (reference sequence).

The V call is TRBV4-2, the J call TRBJ2-7, with 7 bases aligning to TRBD2. The CDR3 is 16 residues long. J lost 0 bases, V lost 1 base, and 6 bases had no gene match. The germline gives CDR1 LGHNA, CDR2 YNFKEQ. For the CDR3, the DNA is TGTGCCAGCAGCCAAGTGAGCGGGGTGAGCTCCTACGAGCAGTACTTC. Protein product: CASSQVSGVSSYEQYF.

The chain has TRBV6-1 and TRBJ2-5, with a possible D match to TRBD1 (5 bases). CDR1 MNHNS and CDR2 SASEGT come from the germline V gene. This CDR3 is 15 amino acids long. The V end was cut by 5 bases, the J end by 5 bases, with 18 bases between. CDR3 sequence: CASSKGHTISETQYF. Written as DNA, the CDR3 is TGTGCCAGCAGTAAAGGACACACCATCTCGGAGACCCAGTACTTC.

This CDR3 is CASRGGPGQGDVGELFF. In nucleotides, the CDR3 is TGCGCCAGCCGAGGTGGACCGGGACAGGGGGATGTCGGGGAGCTGTTTTTT. The genes are TRBV4-1 and TRBJ2-2; the match to TRBD1 covers 11 bases. The CDR3 spans 17 residues. Per germline, CDR1 MGHRA and CDR2 YSYEKL. The V segment lost 8 bases and the J segment 7 bases; nucleotides outside the gene matches: 15.

CDR3 DNA: TGTGCCAGCAGCTCACCTAGCGGAACCTCCTACAATGAGCAGTTCTTC. It specifies CASSSPSGTSYNEQFF. V gene TRBV11-2 combines with J gene TRBJ2-1; 7 bases map to TRBD2. Losses at the gene ends were 4 bases for V and 0 bases for J; bases not matched to a gene: 6. The germline V gene has CDR1 SGHAT and CDR2 FQNNGV. The CDR3 has 16 residues.

The chain recombines TRBV7-9 with TRBJ2-7; 12 nucleotides agree with TRBD2. V was clipped by 2 bases and J by 3 bases; unmatched bases: 11. The germline V gene encodes CDR1 SEHNR and CDR2 FQNEAQ (reference sequence). The CDR3 length is 18 residues. The CDR3 is CASSLRAGLAGTIYEQYF. The CDR3 DNA reads as TGTGCCAGCAGCTTAAGGGCAGGACTAGCGGGAACCATCTACGAGCAGTACTTC.

The sample holds a few counts of this clone. The same CDR3 arises from other DNA sequences in this sample as well. The chain combines TRBV7-2 with TRBJ2-7; no definite D call. The ends were cut back, 5 bases at V and 0 bases at J, with 5 bases in the middle. CDR1 is SGHTA and CDR2 is FQGNSA in the germline V gene. The CDR3 runs to 12 residues. CDR3 amino acids: CASSPSSYEQYF. CDR3 DNA sequence: TGTGCCAGCAGCCCCAGCTCCTACGAGCAGTACTTC.